The clone carrying this TCR beta chain was counted a single time. The antigen is undetermined. The data were taken from a study of cytomegalovirus exposure and HLA in healthy donors. At the level of the study: A preliminary data release comprised roughly 80 million unique TCRs obtained from HLA-typed donors.

It was with 60 Vbeta and 13 Jbeta primers that the PCR ran. Only in-frame clones appear in the TCRdb table, and some are missing; sequencing was by immunoSEQ multiplex PCR. The top ten hold approximately 0.8% of the sample, which has around 200,000 clones, 82% seen once. The study's findings and limits: Productive status was seen about 87% or about 30% of the time for most TCR beta V segments in an earlier analysis.

Germline V gene sequence: CDR1 SEHNR, CDR2 FQNEAQ (reference sequence). V was clipped by 3 bases and J by 5 bases; unmatched bases: 7. The CDR3 has 14 residues. Sequenced material: PBMCs. This chain connects TRBV7-9 to TRBJ2-7, with 7 bases fitting TRBD1. The source is a woman aged 18 to 35 in good health and CMV-seronegative. In DNA form, the CDR3 reads TGTGCCAGCAGCTTCCGGGACAGACCCCACGAGCAGTACTTC. It yields the protein CASSFRDRPHEQYF.